Described below is a single TCR beta chain sequence and its context. Using immunoSEQ multiplex PCR, the repertoire was profiled, and TCRdb retains in-frame clones only, with some absent. The profile covers 200,000 to 250,000 clones, with 88% appearing a single time and around 3.7% taken by the ten largest. The cohort comprised adults aged about 18 to 100 years residing in under 25 US areas. Researchers sorted participants into cohorts using their self-reported clinical history. Germline CDR1 KGHDR, CDR2 SFDVKD. This CDR3 comprises 15 residues. The V end lost 12 bases, the J end lost 2 bases, and 21 bases lay between the germline ends. The sample originates from a study of blood T cell repertoires in COVID-19.

The TCR was taken from a woman aged 30 to 39 who had been exposed to COVID-19. V is TRBV24-1 and J is TRBJ2-5; TRBD1 might be the D (5 bases). Sequenced input: PBMCs or T cells enriched from blood (not recorded which). The CDR3 region has the DNA TGTGCCGTGCTTCTTCAGGGAAGGGTACAAGAGACCCAGTACTTC. Its translation is CAVLLQGRVQETQYF.